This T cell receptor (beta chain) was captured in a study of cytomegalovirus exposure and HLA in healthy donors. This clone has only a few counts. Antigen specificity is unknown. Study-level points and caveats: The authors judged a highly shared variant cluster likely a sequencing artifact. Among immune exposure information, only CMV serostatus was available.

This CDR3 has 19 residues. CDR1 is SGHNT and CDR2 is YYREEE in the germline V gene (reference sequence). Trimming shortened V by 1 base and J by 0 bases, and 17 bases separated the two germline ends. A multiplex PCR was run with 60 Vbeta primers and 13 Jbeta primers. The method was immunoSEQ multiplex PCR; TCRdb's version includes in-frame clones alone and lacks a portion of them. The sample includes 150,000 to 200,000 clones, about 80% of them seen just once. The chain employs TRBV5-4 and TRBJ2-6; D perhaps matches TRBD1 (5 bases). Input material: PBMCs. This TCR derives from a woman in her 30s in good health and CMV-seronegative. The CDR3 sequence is CASSLLVGDSFSGANVLTF. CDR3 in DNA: TGTGCCAGCAGCTTGTTGGTCGGAGACAGTTTCTCTGGGGCCAACGTCCTGACTTTC.